This paragraph reports one TCR beta chain. Its antigen is undetermined. One junction end disagrees with the germline gene, perhaps due to a read error. Other DNA sequences in the same sample also yield this CDR3. Germline CDR1 and CDR2: DFQATT and SNEGSKA (reference sequence). This CDR3 has 11 residues. These data belong to a study of siplizumab effects on memory and regulatory T cells. Study-level results: With siplizumab, mappable alloreactive CD4+ clones averaged 68.8% Treg-derived, versus roughly 25% in controls. Proliferating siplizumab-cultured Tregs lacked confirmed suppressive function.

The data were produced by immunoSEQ multiplex PCR, yet TCRdb's version contains in-frame clones alone and is incomplete. This repertoire shows some 100,000 clones, around 97% found once; its top ten account for around 0.03%. Sequenced input: naive CD4+ T cells sorted from blood. The TCR sequence derives from a human donor in good health. The chain links TRBV20-1 to TRBJ2-7; possibly TRBD1 for D (6 bases). The CDR3 region has the DNA TGCAGTGCTAGTAGTAAGGGGGAGCAGTATTTC. Residues: CSASSKGEQYF.